Reported below is one T cell receptor (beta chain). Germline CDR1 MDHEN, CDR2 SYDVKM. The CDR3 totals 16 residues. V shed 6 bases and J 0 bases; nucleotides not matched to a gene: 10. This record comes from a study of blood T cell repertoires in COVID-19. Turning to the study itself: Spain, Italy and the United States supplied samples that represented acute and convalescent COVID-19. T cells, B-cell-depleted T cells, or PBMCs supplied cDNA or gDNA.

Here immunoSEQ multiplex PCR was the method, and the copy in TCRdb shows in-frame clones only, minus some. Of some 380,000 clones listed, roughly 86% are singletons. This receptor was identified in a human donor with acute or convalescent COVID-19. The donor label of this sample is uncertain. V usage is TRBV28 and J usage is TRBJ2-7; 8 nucleotides align to TRBD1. What was sequenced was peripheral blood. CDR3 coding DNA: TGTGCCAGCAGACCTCAGGACAGGGTAAGCTCCTACGAGCAGTACTTC. It translates to CASRPQDRVSSYEQYF.